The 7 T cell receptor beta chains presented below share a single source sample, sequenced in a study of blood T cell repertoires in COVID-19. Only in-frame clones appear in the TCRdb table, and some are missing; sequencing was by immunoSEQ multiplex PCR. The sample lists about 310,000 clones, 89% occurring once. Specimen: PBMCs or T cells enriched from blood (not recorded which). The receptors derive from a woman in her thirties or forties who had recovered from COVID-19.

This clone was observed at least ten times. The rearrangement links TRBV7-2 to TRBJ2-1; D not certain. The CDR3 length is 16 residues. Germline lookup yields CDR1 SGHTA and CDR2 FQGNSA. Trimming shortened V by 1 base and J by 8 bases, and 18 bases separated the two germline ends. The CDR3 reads CASSLVDLPRRDEQFF. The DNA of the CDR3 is TGTGCCAGCAGCTTAGTCGATCTCCCCCGTCGCGATGAGCAGTTCTTC.

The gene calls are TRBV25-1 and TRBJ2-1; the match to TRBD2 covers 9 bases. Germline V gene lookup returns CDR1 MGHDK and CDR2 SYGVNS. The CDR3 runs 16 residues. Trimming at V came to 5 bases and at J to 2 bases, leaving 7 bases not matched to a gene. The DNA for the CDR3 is TGTGCCAGCAGTTCCACTAGCGGGTTTGCCTACAATGAGCAGTTCTTC. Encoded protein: CASSSTSGFAYNEQFF.

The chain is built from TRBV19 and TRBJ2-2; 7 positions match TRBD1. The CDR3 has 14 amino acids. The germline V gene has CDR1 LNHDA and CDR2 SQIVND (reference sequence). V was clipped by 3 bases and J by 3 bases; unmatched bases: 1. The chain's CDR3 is CASSIDRDTGELFF. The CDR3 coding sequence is TGTGCCAGTAGTATTGACAGGGACACCGGGGAGCTGTTTTTT.

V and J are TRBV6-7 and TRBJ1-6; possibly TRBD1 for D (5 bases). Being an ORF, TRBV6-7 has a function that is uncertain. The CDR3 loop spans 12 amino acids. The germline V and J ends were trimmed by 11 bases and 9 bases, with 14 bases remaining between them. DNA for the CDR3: TGTGCCCGGCGGAGGGGAGGTTCACCCCTCCACTTT. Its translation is CARRRGGSPLHF.

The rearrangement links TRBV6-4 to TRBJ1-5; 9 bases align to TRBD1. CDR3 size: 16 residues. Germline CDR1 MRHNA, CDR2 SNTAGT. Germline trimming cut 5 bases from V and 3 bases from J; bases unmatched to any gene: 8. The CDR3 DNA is TGTGCCAGCAGTCCCGGGACAGGGATACTCAATCAGCCCCAGCATTTT. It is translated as CASSPGTGILNQPQHF.

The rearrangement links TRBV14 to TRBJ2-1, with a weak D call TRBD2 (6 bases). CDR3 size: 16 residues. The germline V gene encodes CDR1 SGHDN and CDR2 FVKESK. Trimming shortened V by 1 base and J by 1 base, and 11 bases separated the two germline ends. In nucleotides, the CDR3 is TGTGCCAGCAGCCAAGCGGGGGTTCGTTCCTACAATGAGCAGTTCTTC. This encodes CASSQAGVRSYNEQFF.

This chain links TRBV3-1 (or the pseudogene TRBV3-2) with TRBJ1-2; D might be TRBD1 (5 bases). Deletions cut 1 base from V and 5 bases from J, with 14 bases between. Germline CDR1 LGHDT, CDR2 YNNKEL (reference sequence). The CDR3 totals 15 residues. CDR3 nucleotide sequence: TGTGCCAGCAGCCAAGTTCCAGGGTTTGGTTATGGCTACACCTTC. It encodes CASSQVPGFGYGYTF.